This T cell receptor (beta chain) was observed in a study of technical replicates of blood from several donors. TCRdb keeps only in-frame clones here, not all; method: immunoSEQ multiplex PCR. The sample contains tens of thousands of clones, around nine tenths of which appear only once. V lost 4 bases, J lost 1 base, and 8 bases stayed unmatched. CDR3 length equals 16 residues. Germline values: CDR1 SGDLS, CDR2 YYNGEE. The chain couples TRBV9 to TRBJ1-1; TRBD1 aligns across 9 bases. Material: T cells isolated from PBMCs. The source of this sequence is a human donor in good health. The CDR3 DNA sequence: TGTGCCAGCAGCTTTACAGGGGGCGCGGGGAACACTGAAGCTTTCTTT. Protein: CASSFTGGAGNTEAFF.